Below, one T cell receptor beta chain is given with its context. The antigen remains undetermined. The source of the sample is a study of cytomegalovirus exposure and HLA in healthy donors. This CDR3 is 15 amino acids long. Trimming took 1 base from V and 0 from J; bases not matched to a gene: 4. CDR1 and CDR2 (germline): SGHRS, YFSETQ. Findings of the study overall: Across donors, most TCRs were seen rarely, yet some public ones were widespread.

With 60 Vbeta and 13 Jbeta primers, the PCR was carried out. The assay was immunoSEQ multiplex PCR, and TCRdb's table has in-frame clones only and misses some. The sample holds 100,000 to 150,000 clones, 80% seen once. Input material: PBMCs. The genes are TRBV5-1 and TRBJ2-7; 7 nucleotides align to TRBD2. This TCR was recovered from a male donor in good health and CMV-seronegative. CDR3 amino acids: CASSLNTGGSYEQYF. For the CDR3, the DNA is TGCGCCAGCAGCTTGAATACGGGGGGCTCCTACGAGCAGTACTTC.